This T cell receptor (beta chain) was found in a study of post-analysis software for immune sequencing data. Regarding the study as a whole: By F measure, samples from a shared preparation batch strongly co-clustered. Patients showed TRBV5-6, TRBV5-1 and TRBV20-1 among five TRBV segments more frequent than in controls. Controls significantly exceeded multiple sclerosis patients in normalized Chao1 diversity.

The CDR3 is 14 residues long. From germline, CDR1 is DFQATT and CDR2 SNEGSKA (reference sequence). V was clipped by 3 bases and J by 2 bases, with 13 bases between them. Libraries were made from TCR beta cDNA, and they carried unique molecular identifiers. Out of 1 to 10 million T cells, about 510,000 cDNA molecules were generated. TCRdb re-called the PCR reads through MiXCR, storing one row per CDR3 protein. Among some 700,000 distinct CDR3 sequences listed, about 60% were seen once. With regard to this clonotype: Antigen unknown.

The receptor was isolated from a girl aged 2-10 years with multiple sclerosis. The chain has TRBV20-1 and TRBJ2-5, with D maybe TRBD1 (6 bases). The specimen sequenced was blood. The CDR3: CSARPLGGQETQYF. Here the CDR3 DNA reads TGCAGTGCTAGGCCCTTAGGGGGTCAAGAGACCCAGTACTTC.